The next 2 T cell receptor beta chains were all read from a single sample in a study of blood T cell repertoires in COVID-19. TCRdb keeps only in-frame clones here, not all; method: immunoSEQ multiplex PCR. This sample has 240,000 or so clones, with 70% to 80% found just once. Material: peripheral blood. The receptor set was obtained from a woman older than 75 with acute or convalescent COVID-19.

The J gene is TRBJ2-3, the V gene TRBV2; 11 bases are shared with TRBD2. The V segment lost 6 bases and the J segment 0 bases; nucleotides outside the gene matches: 5. This CDR3 has 16 amino acids. Germline assignment: CDR1 SNHLY and CDR2 FYNNEI. The CDR3 spells CASRPLAGGSTDTQYF. CDR3 DNA sequence: TGTGCCAGCAGGCCCCTAGCGGGGGGAAGCACAGATACGCAGTATTTT. Using reference TRBV2 and TRBJ2-3 for the parts outside the CDR3, the full variable domain is EPEVTQTPSHQVTQMGQEVILRCVPISNHLYFYWYRQILGQKVEFLVSFYNNEISEKSEIFDDQFSVERPDGSNFTLKIRSTKLEDSAMYFCASRPLAGGSTDTQYFGPGTRLTVL.

In its sample, this clone was seen once. The chain couples TRBV4-3 to TRBJ2-5, with a tentative D call TRBD1 (6 bases). CDR3 length equals 15 residues. Between the trimmed V and J ends, which lost 1 base and 5 bases, there was a span of 14 bases. The germline V gene encodes CDR1 LGHNA and CDR2 YSLEER. CDR3 bases: TGCGCCAGCAGCCAAGTAACAGGGAGTGTGGAGACCCAGTACTTC. It specifies CASSQVTGSVETQYF.